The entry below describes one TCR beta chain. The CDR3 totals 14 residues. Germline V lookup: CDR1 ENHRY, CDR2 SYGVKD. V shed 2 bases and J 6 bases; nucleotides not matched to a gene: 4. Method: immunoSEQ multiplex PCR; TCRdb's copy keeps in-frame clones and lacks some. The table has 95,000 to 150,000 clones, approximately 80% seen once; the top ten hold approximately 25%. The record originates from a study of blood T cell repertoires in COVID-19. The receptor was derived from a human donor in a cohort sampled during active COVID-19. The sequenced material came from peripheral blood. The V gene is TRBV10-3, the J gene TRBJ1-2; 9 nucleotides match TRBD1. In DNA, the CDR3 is TGTGCCATCAGTGAGGCGGGACAGGGAAATGGCTACACCTTC. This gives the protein CAISEAGQGNGYTF.